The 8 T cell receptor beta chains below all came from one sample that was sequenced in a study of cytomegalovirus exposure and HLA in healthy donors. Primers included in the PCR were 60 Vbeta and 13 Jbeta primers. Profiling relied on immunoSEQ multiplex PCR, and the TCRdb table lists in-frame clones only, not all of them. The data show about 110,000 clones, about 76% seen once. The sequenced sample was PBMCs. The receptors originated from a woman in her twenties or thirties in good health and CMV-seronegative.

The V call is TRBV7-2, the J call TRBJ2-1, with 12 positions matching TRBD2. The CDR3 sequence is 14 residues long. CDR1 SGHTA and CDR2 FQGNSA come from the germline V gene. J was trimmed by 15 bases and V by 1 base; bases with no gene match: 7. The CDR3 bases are TGTGCCAGCAGCTTAGGACTAGCGGGAGTGGTACCGTTCTTC. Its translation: CASSLGLAGVVPFF. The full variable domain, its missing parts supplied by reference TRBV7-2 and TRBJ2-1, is GAGVSQSPSNKVTEKGKDVELRCDPISGHTALYWYRQSLGQGLEFLIYFQGNSAPDKSGLPSDRFSAERTGGSVSTLTIQRTQQEDSAVYLCASSLGLAGVVPFFGPGTRLTVL.

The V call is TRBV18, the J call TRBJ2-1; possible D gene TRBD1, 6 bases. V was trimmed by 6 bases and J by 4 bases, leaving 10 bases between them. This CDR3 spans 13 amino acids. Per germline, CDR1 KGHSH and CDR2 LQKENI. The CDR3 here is CASSGQPYNEQFF. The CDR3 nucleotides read TGTGCCAGCTCTGGACAGCCATACAATGAGCAGTTCTTC.

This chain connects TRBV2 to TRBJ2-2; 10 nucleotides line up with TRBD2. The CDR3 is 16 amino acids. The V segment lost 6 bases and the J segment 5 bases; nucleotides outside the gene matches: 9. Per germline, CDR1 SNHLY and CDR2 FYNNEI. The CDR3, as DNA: TGTGCCAGCAGGAAGGCTAGCGGGAGTCGGACCGGGGAGCTGTTTTTT. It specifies CASRKASGSRTGELFF.

CDR3 DNA: TGTGCCAGTAGTATAGGGGCCATAGATCTCCAGCCCCAGCATTTT. Translation: CASSIGAIDLQPQHF. The rearrangement links TRBV19 to TRBJ1-5; D remains unclear. The CDR3 extends over 15 amino acids. The germline V gene has CDR1 LNHDA and CDR2 SQIVND (reference sequence). V shed 1 base and J shed 7 bases, with 14 bases lying between them.

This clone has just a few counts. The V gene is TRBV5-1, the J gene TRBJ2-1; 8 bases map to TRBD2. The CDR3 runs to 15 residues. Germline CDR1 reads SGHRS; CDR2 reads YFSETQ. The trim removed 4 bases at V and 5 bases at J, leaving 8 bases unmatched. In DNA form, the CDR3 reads TGCGCCAGCAGCCCCGGGGCGGGAGGTAACAATGAGCAGTTCTTC. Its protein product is CASSPGAGGNNEQFF. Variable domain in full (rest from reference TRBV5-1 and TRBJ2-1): KAGVTQTPRYLIKTRGQQVTLSCSPISGHRSVSWYQQTPGQGLQFLFEYFSETQRNKGNFPGRFSGRQFSNSRSEMNVSTLELGDSALYLCASSPGAGGNNEQFFGPGTRLTVL.

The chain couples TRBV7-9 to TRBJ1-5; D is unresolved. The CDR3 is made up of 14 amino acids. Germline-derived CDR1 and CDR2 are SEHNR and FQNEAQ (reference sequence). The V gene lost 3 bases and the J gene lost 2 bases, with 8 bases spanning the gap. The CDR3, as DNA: TGTGCCAGCAGCTTCGGGATCGGCAATCAGCCCCAGCATTTT. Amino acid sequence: CASSFGIGNQPQHF. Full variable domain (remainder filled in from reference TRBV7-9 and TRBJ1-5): DTGVSQNPRHKITKRGQNVTFRCDPISEHNRLYWYRQTLGQGPEFLTYFQNEAQLEKSRLLSDRFSAERPKGSFSTLEIQRTEQGDSAMYLCASSFGIGNQPQHFGDGTRLSIL.

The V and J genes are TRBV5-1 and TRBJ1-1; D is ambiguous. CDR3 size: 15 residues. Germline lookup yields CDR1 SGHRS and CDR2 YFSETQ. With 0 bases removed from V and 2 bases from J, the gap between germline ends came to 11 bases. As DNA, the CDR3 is TGCGCCAGCAGCTTGGCGCCAGGCTTTAACACTGAAGCTTTCTTT. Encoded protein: CASSLAPGFNTEAFF.

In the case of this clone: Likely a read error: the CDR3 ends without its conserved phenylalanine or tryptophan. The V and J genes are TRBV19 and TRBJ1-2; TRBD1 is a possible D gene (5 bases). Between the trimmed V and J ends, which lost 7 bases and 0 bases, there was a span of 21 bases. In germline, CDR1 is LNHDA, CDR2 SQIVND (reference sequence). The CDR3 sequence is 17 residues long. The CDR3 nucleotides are TGTGCCAGTAATCGCCCTCCAGGGTTCAGTGCTAACTATGGCTACACCCTC. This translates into CASNRPPGFSANYGYTL.